The 26 T cell receptor beta chains below were found in one sample sequenced in a study of cytotoxic CD8 clonotypes in ibrutinib-treated CLL. TCRdb keeps only in-frame clones here, not all; method: immunoSEQ multiplex PCR. The data contain fewer than 100,000 clones, about 82% of them singletons. Sequencing used PBMCs, obtained before ibrutinib treatment. These receptors all come from a human donor with chronic lymphocytic leukemia.

V is TRBV18 and J is TRBJ2-1, with D perhaps given as TRBD1 or TRBD2 (7 bases each). Germline loops: CDR1 KGHSH, CDR2 LQKENI. CDR3 size: 17 residues. V lost 1 base and J lost 5, with 18 bases in between. The CDR3 coding sequence is TGTGCCAGCTCACCACTCGGTTTACAGGGGACTAACAATGAGCAGTTCTTC. It translates to CASSPLGLQGTNNEQFF.

The chain has TRBV4-1 and TRBJ1-2, with 7 bases fitting TRBD1. The trim removed 3 bases at V and 1 base at J, leaving 8 bases unmatched. This CDR3 spans 16 amino acids. Germline V gene data show CDR1 as MGHRA and CDR2 as YSYEKL. This chain's CDR3 is CASSHPTQGDNYGYTF. In DNA form, the CDR3 reads TGCGCCAGCAGCCACCCTACCCAGGGGGATAACTATGGCTACACCTTC.

The J gene is TRBJ1-2, the V gene TRBV5-4; possibly TRBD1 for D (5 bases). Germline V gene lookup returns CDR1 SGHNT and CDR2 YYREEE (reference sequence). V was clipped by 0 bases and J by 4 bases, with 13 bases between them. The CDR3 runs to 15 residues. As DNA, the CDR3 is TGTGCCAGCAGCTTGGGACAGATAAACGTCTATGGCTACACCTTC. It encodes CASSLGQINVYGYTF.

This clone has just a few counts. V and J are TRBV28 and TRBJ1-5, with TRBD1 matching over 7 bases. Trimming took 6 bases from V and 7 from J; bases not matched to a gene: 18. CDR1 and CDR2 from the germline V gene are MDHEN and SYDVKM. CDR3 length equals 17 residues. The CDR3 region is CASSRIYIGGNGQPQHF. In DNA, the CDR3 is TGTGCCAGCAGCAGAATATACATAGGGGGCAATGGGCAGCCCCAGCATTTT.

The gene calls are TRBV7-9 and TRBJ1-5; possibly TRBD1 for D (5 bases). Germline CDR1 SEHNR, CDR2 FQNEAQ (reference sequence). The V end lost 1 base, the J end lost 3 bases, and 13 bases lay between the germline ends. The CDR3 has 16 residues. CDR3 DNA sequence: TGTGCCAGCAGCTTAGGTCATGGGGGGGACAATCAGCCCCAGCATTTT. Translating gives CASSLGHGGDNQPQHF.

The chain has TRBV9 and TRBJ1-1; 8 nucleotides agree with TRBD1. Germline-derived CDR1 and CDR2 are SGDLS and YYNGEE. This CDR3 is built from 16 residues. Trimming cost V 3 bases and J 5 bases; bases outside gene matches: 12. Here the CDR3 reads CASSADPRGPITEAFF. In DNA form, the CDR3 reads TGTGCCAGCAGCGCAGACCCCAGGGGGCCGATTACTGAAGCTTTCTTT.

This clone came up a few times. The rearrangement uses TRBV5-1 and TRBJ1-2; TRBD1 aligns across 8 bases. V lost 4 bases and J lost 3; bases outside the gene matches: 14. The CDR3 contains 17 residues. CDR1 and CDR2 (germline): SGHRS, YFSETQ. Written as DNA, the CDR3 is TGCGCCAGCAGCCCCCGTGAGATCAGGGGGCCGGACTATGGCTACACCTTC. This encodes CASSPREIRGPDYGYTF.

This rearrangement joins TRBV18 to TRBJ1-1; 12 nucleotides line up with TRBD1. The CDR3 is 15 residues long. Trimming cost V 4 bases and J 1 base; bases outside gene matches: 1. Germline-derived CDR1 and CDR2 are KGHSH and LQKENI. CDR3 sequence: CASSRGQGANTEAFF. DNA of the CDR3: TGTGCCAGCTCACGGGGACAGGGGGCGAACACTGAAGCTTTCTTT.

This rearrangement joins TRBV5-1 to TRBJ1-1, with 10 bases that match TRBD1. Losses at the gene ends were 3 bases for V and 5 bases for J; bases not matched to a gene: 7. CDR3 length: 15 residues. Germline values: CDR1 SGHRS, CDR2 YFSETQ. The CDR3 sequence: CASSSRTGGRTEAFF. The CDR3 nucleotides read TGCGCCAGCAGCTCGCGGACAGGGGGGAGGACTGAAGCTTTCTTT.

V usage is TRBV6-5 and J usage is TRBJ1-1; TRBD1 aligns across 9 bases. CDR3 length: 15 amino acids. V gave up 6 bases and J gave up 5 bases; unmatched junction bases: 10. From germline, CDR1 is MNHEY and CDR2 SVGAGI. The CDR3 loop is CASRPDRGEGTEAFF. Written as DNA, the CDR3 is TGTGCCAGCAGGCCGGACAGGGGTGAAGGGACTGAAGCTTTCTTT.

Here the CDR3 reads CASSRLERGDEQFF. The CDR3 region has the DNA TGTGCCAGCTCCAGACTGGAGCGAGGGGATGAGCAGTTCTTC. The chain links TRBV18 to TRBJ2-1; D may be TRBD1 or TRBD2 (5 bases each). The CDR3 length is 14 residues. CDR1 KGHSH and CDR2 LQKENI come from the germline V gene. V was pared by 6 bases and J by 8 bases, with 17 bases between. Full variable domain (missing parts from reference TRBV18 and TRBJ2-1): NAGVMQNPRHLVRRRGQEARLRCSPMKGHSHVYWYRQLPEEGLKFMVYLQKENIIDESGMPKERFSAEFPKEGPSILRIQQVVRGDSAAYFCASSRLERGDEQFFGPGTRLTVL.

This clone has only a few counts. The chain has TRBV30 and TRBJ2-3; 13 bases line up with TRBD2. Germline trimming cut 0 bases from V and 1 base from J; bases unmatched to any gene: 10. The germline V gene has CDR1 GTSNPN and CDR2 SVGIG (reference sequence). The CDR3 totals 19 residues. CDR3 nucleotides: TGTGCCTGGAGTGTTTTAAGACTAGCGGGAGGAGTGGGCACAGATACGCAGTATTTT. Amino acid sequence: CAWSVLRLAGGVGTDTQYF.

This chain connects TRBV6-5 to TRBJ2-1; D not resolved. Germline assignment: CDR1 MNHEY and CDR2 SVGAGI. The CDR3 consists of 15 residues. Between the trimmed V and J ends, which lost 6 bases and 3 bases, there was a span of 15 bases. The CDR3 is CASSPGGSNYNEQFF. Written as DNA, the CDR3 is TGTGCCAGCAGCCCAGGTGGGTCAAACTACAATGAGCAGTTCTTC.

This clone was found once. The chain combines TRBV5-1 with TRBJ1-1, with D uncertain. The CDR3 is 15 residues long. Germline loops: CDR1 SGHRS, CDR2 YFSETQ. Trimming pared 5 bases from V and 0 bases from J, leaving 14 bases between. CDR3 DNA: TGCGCCAGCAGTGGCGGACGGACTATGAACACTGAAGCTTTCTTT. It specifies CASSGGRTMNTEAFF.

This sequence joins TRBV2 and TRBJ1-5; TRBD1 matches 11 bases. The germline V gene encodes CDR1 SNHLY and CDR2 FYNNEI. This CDR3 contains 13 residues. Trimming cost V 6 bases and J 7 bases; bases outside gene matches: 2. The DNA of the CDR3 is TGTGCCAGCAGGGACAGGGGGCAACAGCCCCAGCATTTT. Translated: CASRDRGQQPQHF.

This rearrangement joins TRBV5-1 to TRBJ2-7; D perhaps matches TRBD1 (6 bases). CDR1 is SGHRS and CDR2 is YFSETQ in the germline V gene. Trimming left V 0 bases short and J 3 bases short, with 13 bases between. The CDR3 is made up of 15 amino acids. CDR3 in DNA: TGCGCCAGCAGCTTGGAGCCCGGACAGATCTACGAGCAGTACTTC. It encodes CASSLEPGQIYEQYF.

J is TRBJ2-1 and V is TRBV6-5; D gene unclear. With 0 bases removed from V and 7 bases from J, the gap between germline ends came to 10 bases. The CDR3 spans 14 residues. Germline CDR1 is MNHEY and CDR2 is SVGAGI. CDR3 protein: CASSYSPLKNEQFF. The CDR3 bases are TGTGCCAGCAGTTACTCGCCACTGAAGAATGAGCAGTTCTTC.

The chain carries TRBV9 and TRBJ2-1; 10 nucleotides line up with TRBD1. The V gene end was trimmed by 2 bases and the J gene end by 3 bases; junction bases not matched to a gene: 2. The V gene's germline CDR1 is SGDLS and CDR2 YYNGEE. The CDR3 totals 15 residues. Here the CDR3 DNA reads TGTGCCAGCAGCGTCCGGGACAGGGGCTACAATGAGCAGTTCTTC. It is translated as CASSVRDRGYNEQFF.

This rearrangement joins TRBV28 to TRBJ2-7; 7 bases are a match to TRBD2. The V gene end was trimmed by 5 bases and the J gene end by 0 bases; junction bases not matched to a gene: 19. The germline V gene encodes CDR1 MDHEN and CDR2 SYDVKM. The CDR3 is made up of 19 amino acids. Here the CDR3 reads CASSNALAAPARDSYEQYF. In DNA form, the CDR3 reads TGTGCCAGCAGTAATGCGCTAGCGGCCCCGGCGAGAGACTCCTACGAGCAGTACTTC. The variable domain in full, completed from reference TRBV28 and TRBJ2-7, reads DVKVTQSSRYLVKRTGEKVFLECVQDMDHENMFWYRQDPGLGLRLIYFSYDVKMKEKGDIPEGYSVSREKKERFSLILESASTNQTSMYLCASSNALAAPARDSYEQYFGPGTRLTVT.

The chain joins TRBV19 to TRBJ1-3, with 7 bases matching TRBD1. Looked up from germline, CDR1 is LNHDA and CDR2 is SQIVND (reference sequence). Trimming removed 7 bases from V and 0 bases from J; junction bases left unmatched: 9. This CDR3 contains 16 residues. This chain's CDR3 is CASTIGQARSGNTIYF. Here the CDR3 DNA reads TGTGCCAGTACCATAGGACAGGCCCGCTCTGGAAACACCATATATTTT.

The rearrangement links TRBV11-3 to TRBJ2-1, with D maybe TRBD2 (5 bases). Per the germline V gene, CDR1 is SGHNT and CDR2 is YENEEA. V lost 5 bases and J lost 5, with 13 bases in between. This CDR3 is 14 amino acids long. CDR3: CASSPGGLHNEQFF. The CDR3 region has the DNA TGTGCCAGCAGCCCCGGCGGGCTGCACAATGAGCAGTTCTTC.

The J gene is TRBJ2-7, the V gene TRBV4-1; 10 bases map to TRBD1. Germline-derived CDR1 and CDR2 are MGHRA and YSYEKL. The CDR3 length is 13 residues. Losses at the gene ends were 3 bases for V and 6 bases for J; bases not matched to a gene: 2. CDR3 loop: CASSQTGGFEQYF. The CDR3 DNA sequence: TGCGCCAGCAGCCAGACAGGGGGCTTCGAGCAGTACTTC.

CDR3 in DNA: TGTGCCAGCAAAGGTACAGGCGCCTACGAGCAGTACTTC. This codes for CASKGTGAYEQYF. This chain uses TRBV11-2 with TRBJ2-7; possible D gene TRBD1, 5 bases. Deletions cut 7 bases from V and 2 bases from J, with 12 bases between. Germline values: CDR1 SGHAT, CDR2 FQNNGV. The CDR3 covers 13 residues.

This clone was observed a single time. The genes are TRBV4-1 and TRBJ2-7, with TRBD2 identical over 8 bases. Trimming removed 1 base from V and 7 bases from J; junction bases left unmatched: 6. The CDR3 has 14 residues. In germline, CDR1 is MGHRA, CDR2 YSYEKL. CDR3 sequence (DNA): TGCGCCAGCAGCCAAGTTGCGGGGGGTTGGGAGCAGTACTTC. Translating it yields CASSQVAGGWEQYF.

The rearrangement links TRBV15 to TRBJ2-1; D is perhaps TRBD2 (6 bases). Germline V gene sequence: CDR1 LNHNV, CDR2 YYDKDF (reference sequence). The CDR3 runs 16 residues. Trimming took off 0 bases at V and 5 bases at J, with 14 bases between the two ends. CDR3 coding DNA: TGTGCCACCAGCAGAGACCGGGAGAACCTAAACAATGAGCAGTTCTTC. Amino acids: CATSRDRENLNNEQFF.

This clone turned up a few times. The J gene is TRBJ2-3, the V gene TRBV12-5; D is unclear. Germline V CDR1 and CDR2: LGHNT, FRNRAP. The CDR3 is made up of 17 amino acids. V dropped 2 bases and J dropped 7 bases, with 22 bases sitting between them. CDR3: CASGLPPMTSRLNTQYF. CDR3 bases: TGTGCTAGTGGTTTGCCCCCTATGACCTCCCGGTTGAATACGCAGTATTTT.